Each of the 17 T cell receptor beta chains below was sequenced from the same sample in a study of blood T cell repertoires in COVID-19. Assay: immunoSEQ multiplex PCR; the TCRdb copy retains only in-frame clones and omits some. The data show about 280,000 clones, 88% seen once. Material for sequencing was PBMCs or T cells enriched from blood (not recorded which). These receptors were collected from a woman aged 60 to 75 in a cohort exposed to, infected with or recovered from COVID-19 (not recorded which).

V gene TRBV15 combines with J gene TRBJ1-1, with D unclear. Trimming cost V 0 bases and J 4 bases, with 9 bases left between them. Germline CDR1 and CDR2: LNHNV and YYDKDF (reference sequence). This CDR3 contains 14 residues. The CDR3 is CATSRDLSSTEAFF. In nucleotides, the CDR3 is TGTGCCACCAGCAGAGATCTGAGTAGCACTGAAGCTTTCTTT.

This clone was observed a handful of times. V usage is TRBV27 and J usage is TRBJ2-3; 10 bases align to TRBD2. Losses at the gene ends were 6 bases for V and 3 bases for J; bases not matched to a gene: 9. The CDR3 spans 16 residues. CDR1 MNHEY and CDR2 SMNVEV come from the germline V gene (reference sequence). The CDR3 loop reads CASSQGLAVFTDTQYF. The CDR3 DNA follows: TGTGCCAGCAGCCAAGGACTAGCGGTTTTTACAGATACGCAGTATTTT.

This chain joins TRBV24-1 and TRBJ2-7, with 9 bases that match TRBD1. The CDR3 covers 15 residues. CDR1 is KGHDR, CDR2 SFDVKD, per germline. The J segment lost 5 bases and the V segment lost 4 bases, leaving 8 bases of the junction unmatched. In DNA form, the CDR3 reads TGTGCCACCAGTGAGACCGGGACAGGGCTCCACGAGCAGTACTTC. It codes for CATSETGTGLHEQYF.

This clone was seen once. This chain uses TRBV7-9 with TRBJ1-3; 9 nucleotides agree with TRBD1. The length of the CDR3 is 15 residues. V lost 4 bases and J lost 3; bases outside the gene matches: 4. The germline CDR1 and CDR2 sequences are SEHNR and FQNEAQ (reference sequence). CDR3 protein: CASSSMDRGGNTIYF. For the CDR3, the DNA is TGTGCCAGCAGCTCTATGGACAGGGGTGGAAACACCATATATTTT. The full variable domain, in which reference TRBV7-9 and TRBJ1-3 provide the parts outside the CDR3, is DTGVSQNPRHKITKRGQNVTFRCDPISEHNRLYWYRQTLGQGPEFLTYFQNEAQLEKSRLLSDRFSAERPKGSFSTLEIQRTEQGDSAMYLCASSSMDRGGNTIYFGEGSWLTVV.

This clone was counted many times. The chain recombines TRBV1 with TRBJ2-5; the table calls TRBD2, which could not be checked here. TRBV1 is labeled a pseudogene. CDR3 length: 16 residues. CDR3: CTSSHRKLVTQETQYF. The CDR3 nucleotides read TGCACCAGCAGCCATAGAAAACTAGTTACCCAAGAGACCCAGTACTTC.

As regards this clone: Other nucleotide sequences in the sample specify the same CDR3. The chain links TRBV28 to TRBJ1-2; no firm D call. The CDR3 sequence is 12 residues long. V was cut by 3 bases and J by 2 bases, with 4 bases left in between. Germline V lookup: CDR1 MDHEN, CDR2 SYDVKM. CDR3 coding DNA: TGTGCCAGCAGTTTCCTAAACTATGGCTACACCTTC. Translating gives CASSFLNYGYTF.

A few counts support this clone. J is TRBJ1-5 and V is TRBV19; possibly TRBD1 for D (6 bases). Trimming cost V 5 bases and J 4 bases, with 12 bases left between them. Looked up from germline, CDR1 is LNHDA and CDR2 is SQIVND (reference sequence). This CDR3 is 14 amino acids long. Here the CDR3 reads CASSSDSLNQPQHF. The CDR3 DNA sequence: TGTGCCAGTAGTTCGGACAGCTTAAATCAGCCCCAGCATTTT.

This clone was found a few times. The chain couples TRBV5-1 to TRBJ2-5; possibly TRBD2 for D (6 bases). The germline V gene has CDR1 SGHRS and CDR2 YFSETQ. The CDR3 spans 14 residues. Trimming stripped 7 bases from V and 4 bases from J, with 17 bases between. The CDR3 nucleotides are TGCGCCAGCCAGGTGGGGGGAGGAGGAGAGACCCAGTACTTC. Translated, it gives CASQVGGGGETQYF.

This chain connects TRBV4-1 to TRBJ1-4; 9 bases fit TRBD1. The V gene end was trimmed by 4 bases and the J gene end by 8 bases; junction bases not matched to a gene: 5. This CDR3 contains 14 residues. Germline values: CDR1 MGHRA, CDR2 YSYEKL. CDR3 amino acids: CASSPGTGYEKLFF. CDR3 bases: TGCGCCAGCAGCCCCGGGACAGGGTACGAAAAACTGTTTTTT.

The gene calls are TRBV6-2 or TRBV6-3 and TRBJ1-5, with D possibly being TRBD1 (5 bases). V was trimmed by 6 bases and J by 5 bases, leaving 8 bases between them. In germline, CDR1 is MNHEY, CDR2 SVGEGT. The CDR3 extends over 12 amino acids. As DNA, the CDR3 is TGTGCCAGCAGCCGGGGGGATCAGCCCCAGCATTTT. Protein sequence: CASSRGDQPQHF.

In DNA, the CDR3 is TGTGCCAGCAGCGTGAACACCGAAGATACGCAGTATTTT. This codes for CASSVNTEDTQYF. The V call is TRBV9, the J call TRBJ2-3; no clear D gene. The CDR3 extends over 13 amino acids. Germline assignment: CDR1 SGDLS and CDR2 YYNGEE. Trimming cost V 2 bases and J 5 bases, with 9 bases left between them.

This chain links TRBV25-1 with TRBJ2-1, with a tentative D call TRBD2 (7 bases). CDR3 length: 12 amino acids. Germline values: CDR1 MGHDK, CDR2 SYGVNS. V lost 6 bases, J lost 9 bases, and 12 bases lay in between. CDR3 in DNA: TGTGCCAGCAGCGGGGGGCGGGGTGAGCAGTTCTTC. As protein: CASSGGRGEQFF.

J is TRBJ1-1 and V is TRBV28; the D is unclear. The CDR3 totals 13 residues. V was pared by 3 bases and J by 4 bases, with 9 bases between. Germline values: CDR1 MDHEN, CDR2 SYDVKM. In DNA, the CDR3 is TGTGCCAGCAGTTTGGAGAGTTTCACTGAAGCTTTCTTT. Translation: CASSLESFTEAFF. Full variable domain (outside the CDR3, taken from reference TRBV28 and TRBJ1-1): DVKVTQSSRYLVKRTGEKVFLECVQDMDHENMFWYRQDPGLGLRLIYFSYDVKMKEKGDIPEGYSVSREKKERFSLILESASTNQTSMYLCASSLESFTEAFFGQGTRLTVV.

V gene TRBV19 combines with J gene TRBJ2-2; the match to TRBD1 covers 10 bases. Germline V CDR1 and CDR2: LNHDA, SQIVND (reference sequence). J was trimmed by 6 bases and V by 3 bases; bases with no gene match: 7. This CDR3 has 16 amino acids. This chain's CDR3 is CASSIRTGGEAGELFF. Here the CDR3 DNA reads TGTGCCAGTAGTATCCGGACAGGGGGAGAGGCCGGGGAGCTGTTTTTT. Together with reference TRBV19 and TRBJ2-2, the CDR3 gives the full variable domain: DGGITQSPKYLFRKEGQNVTLSCEQNLNHDAMYWYRQDPGQGLRLIYYSQIVNDFQKGDIAEGYSVSREKKESFPLTVTSAQKNPTAFYLCASSIRTGGEAGELFFGEGSRLTVL.

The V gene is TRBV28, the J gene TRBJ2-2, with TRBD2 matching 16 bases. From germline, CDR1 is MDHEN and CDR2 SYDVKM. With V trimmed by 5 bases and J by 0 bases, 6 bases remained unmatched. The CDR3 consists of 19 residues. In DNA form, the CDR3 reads TGTGCCAGCAGTGGCCCGGGACTAGCGGGAGGGTCGAACACCGGGGAGCTGTTTTTT. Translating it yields CASSGPGLAGGSNTGELFF.

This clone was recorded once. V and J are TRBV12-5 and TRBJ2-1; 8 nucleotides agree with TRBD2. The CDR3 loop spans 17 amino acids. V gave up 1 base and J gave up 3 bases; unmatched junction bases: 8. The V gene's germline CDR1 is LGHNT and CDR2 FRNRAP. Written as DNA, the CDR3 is TGTGCTAGTGGTTTGGCCCAAGCGGGAGTTGACTACAATGAGCAGTTCTTC. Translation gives CASGLAQAGVDYNEQFF.

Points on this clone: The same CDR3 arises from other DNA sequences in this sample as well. CDR3 nucleotides: TGTGCCAGTAGTATTAGAACCGGGACAGATACGCAGTATTTT. Protein product: CASSIRTGTDTQYF. This rearrangement joins TRBV19 to TRBJ2-3; D is uncertain. V was clipped by 3 bases and J by 3 bases, with 10 bases between them. This CDR3 is built from 14 residues. Germline loops: CDR1 LNHDA, CDR2 SQIVND (reference sequence).